The rows below give T cell receptor beta chains drawn from one sample of a study of blood T cells in healthy people across ages. One entry per CDR3 protein, called by TCRdb with MiXCR from the 5' RACE reads. In the table there are 850,000 to 1,000,000 distinct CDR3 sequences, around 54% of which are singletons. The sequencing input was blood. All receptors come from a woman aged 60-75 years in good health. The CDR3 runs from the conserved cysteine through the conserved F or W. D genes are given only for firm matches. Clone size is shown for a subset of rows, as once, few, many or a class of expanded clone.

clone_size: NA
v_call: TRBV5-1
j_call: TRBJ1-1
d_call: NA
cdr3_nt: TGCGCCAGCAGCTTGGCCCGGCAAATAAACACTGAAGCTTTCTTT
cdr3_aa: CASSLARQINTEAFF

clone_size: few
v_call: TRBV12-3/TRBV12-4
j_call: TRBJ2-3
d_call: TRBD2
cdr3_nt: TGTGCCAGCAGCAAAGGACTAGCGGGAGTTGGGGATACGCAGTATTTT
cdr3_aa: CASSKGLAGVGDTQYF

clone_size: NA
v_call: TRBV12-3/TRBV12-4
j_call: TRBJ1-2
d_call: NA
cdr3_nt: TGTGCCATCAGTTTAACCAGGGCCTATGGCTACACCTTC
cdr3_aa: CAISLTRAYGYTF

clone_size: NA
v_call: TRBV6-2/TRBV6-3
j_call: TRBJ2-7
d_call: NA
cdr3_nt: TGTGCCAGCAGTTACGGGGCCTTCGCGGGGAGCTCCTACGAGCAGTACTTC
cdr3_aa: CASSYGAFAGSSYEQYF

clone_size: NA
v_call: TRBV4-1
j_call: TRBJ1-2
d_call: NA
cdr3_nt: TGCGCCAGCAGCCGTAATACCGGGAATAACTATGGCTACACCTTC
cdr3_aa: CASSRNTGNNYGYTF

clone_size: NA
v_call: TRBV4-1
j_call: TRBJ2-1
d_call: TRBD2
cdr3_nt: TGCGCCAGCAGCCAAAAGACTAGCGGGATTTTCAATGAGCAGTTCTTC
cdr3_aa: CASSQKTSGIFNEQFF

clone_size: NA
v_call: TRBV24-1
j_call: TRBJ2-3
d_call: TRBD2
cdr3_nt: TGTGCCACCAGTACCGGGAGGGAAAGTAGCACAGATACGCAGTATTTT
cdr3_aa: CATSTGRESSTDTQYF

clone_size: once
v_call: TRBV7-9
j_call: TRBJ1-6
d_call: TRBD1
cdr3_nt: TGTGCCAGCAGCTCGGGGGGGACAGCGAATTCACCCCTCCACTTT
cdr3_aa: CASSSGGTANSPLHF

clone_size: NA
v_call: TRBV11-2
j_call: TRBJ2-4
d_call: NA
cdr3_nt: TGTGCCAGCAGCTTAGATCGGAGCGGAGAGCAGTACTTC
cdr3_aa: CASSLDRSGEQYF

clone_size: NA
v_call: TRBV12-3/TRBV12-4
j_call: TRBJ2-2
d_call: NA
cdr3_nt: TGTGCCAGCGGGAGAGGGGGCACCGGGGAGCTGTTTTTT
cdr3_aa: CASGRGGTGELFF

clone_size: NA
v_call: TRBV9
j_call: TRBJ2-3
d_call: NA
cdr3_nt: TGTGCCAGCAGCGTCGGTGGTTCTCGCGAGGGAAATACGCAGTATTTT
cdr3_aa: CASSVGGSREGNTQYF

clone_size: NA
v_call: TRBV7-9
j_call: TRBJ2-3
d_call: NA
cdr3_nt: TGTGCCAGCAGCCCACCTTGGCGGACTAGCACAGATACGCAGTATTTT
cdr3_aa: CASSPPWRTSTDTQYF

clone_size: NA
v_call: TRBV7-2
j_call: TRBJ2-5
d_call: NA
cdr3_nt: TGTGCCAGCAGCTCCACCTCCTTGCAGACCCAGTACTTC
cdr3_aa: CASSSTSLQTQYF

clone_size: NA
v_call: TRBV5-1
j_call: TRBJ2-7
d_call: NA
cdr3_nt: TGCGCCAGCAGCTCGGGTGGCGGGATGGACTACGAGCAGTACTTC
cdr3_aa: CASSSGGGMDYEQYF

clone_size: NA
v_call: TRBV25-1
j_call: TRBJ2-5
d_call: TRBD1
cdr3_nt: TGTGCCAGCAGTCCTCCGGGACAGGGACGGGAGACCCAGTACTTC
cdr3_aa: CASSPPGQGRETQYF

clone_size: few
v_call: TRBV11-1
j_call: TRBJ2-1
d_call: TRBD2
cdr3_nt: TGTGCCAGCAGCTTAGCCTTAGCGGGAGCCTCGAACGCTGAGCAGTTCTTC
cdr3_aa: CASSLALAGASNAEQFF

clone_size: few
v_call: TRBV5-1
j_call: TRBJ2-7
d_call: TRBD1
cdr3_nt: TGCGCCAGCAGCTTGCAGGCGACAGGGGACTACGAGCAGTACTTC
cdr3_aa: CASSLQATGDYEQYF

clone_size: NA
v_call: TRBV24-1
j_call: TRBJ2-3
d_call: NA
cdr3_nt: TGTGCCACCAGTGATTTGAACAGTAAGCAGTATTTT
cdr3_aa: CATSDLNSKQYF

clone_size: many
v_call: TRBV7-2
j_call: TRBJ2-1
d_call: NA
cdr3_nt: TGTGCCAGCAGCTTAAACCGCAATGAGCAGTTCTTC
cdr3_aa: CASSLNRNEQFF

clone_size: NA
v_call: TRBV6-6
j_call: TRBJ2-1
d_call: TRBD2
cdr3_nt: TGTGCTAGCAGTTACAAGGTCTCGGCTAGCGGGAGCAATGAGCAGTTCTTC
cdr3_aa: CASSYKVSASGSNEQFF

clone_size: NA
v_call: TRBV20-1
j_call: TRBJ1-6
d_call: NA
cdr3_nt: TGCAGTGCTGGCAGCCGGGAGGCCTCACCCCTCCACTTT
cdr3_aa: CSAGSREASPLHF

clone_size: NA
v_call: TRBV9
j_call: TRBJ2-7
d_call: TRBD1
cdr3_nt: TGTGCCAGCAGCGTAGAACCAGGGGGCCACTACGAGCAGTACTTC
cdr3_aa: CASSVEPGGHYEQYF

clone_size: NA
v_call: TRBV7-2
j_call: TRBJ2-3
d_call: NA
cdr3_nt: TGTGCCAGCAGCGCCGGGGGAGGACGGCGGCCAGATACGCAGTATTTT
cdr3_aa: CASSAGGGRRPDTQYF

clone_size: once
v_call: TRBV20-1
j_call: TRBJ1-1
d_call: NA
cdr3_nt: TGCAGCACAGGACTGAACACTGAAGCTTTCTTT
cdr3_aa: CSTGLNTEAFF

clone_size: NA
v_call: TRBV7-9
j_call: TRBJ2-5
d_call: TRBD2
cdr3_nt: TGTGCCAGCAGCGCGGGACGAGCGGGAGCTACACAAGAGACCCAGTACTTC
cdr3_aa: CASSAGRAGATQETQYF

clone_size: once
v_call: TRBV24-1
j_call: TRBJ2-5
d_call: NA
cdr3_nt: TGTGCCACCAGTGATGAGCGGTTCCTCCAAGAGACCCAGTACTTC
cdr3_aa: CATSDERFLQETQYF

clone_size: few
v_call: TRBV27
j_call: TRBJ2-7
d_call: TRBD2
cdr3_nt: TGTGCCAGCAGTTCTGGGGCGGGAGGCTACGAGCAGTACTTC
cdr3_aa: CASSSGAGGYEQYF

clone_size: NA
v_call: TRBV6-2/TRBV6-3
j_call: TRBJ2-3
d_call: NA
cdr3_nt: TGTGCCAGCATCCGGACCCACACAGATACGCAGTATTTT
cdr3_aa: CASIRTHTDTQYF

clone_size: NA
v_call: TRBV6-6
j_call: TRBJ2-7
d_call: TRBD1
cdr3_nt: TGTGCCAGCAGTTACGGGCCCGGACAGGGCTACGAGCAGTACTTC
cdr3_aa: CASSYGPGQGYEQYF

clone_size: once
v_call: TRBV6-2/TRBV6-3
j_call: TRBJ2-2
d_call: TRBD1
cdr3_nt: TGTGCCAGCAGTCTCCTGACAGGGAAAACCGGGGAGCTGTTTTTT
cdr3_aa: CASSLLTGKTGELFF

clone_size: once
v_call: TRBV9
j_call: TRBJ2-7
d_call: NA
cdr3_nt: TGTGCCAGCAGCCCGAAGTTAGTCTCCTACGAGCAGTACTTC
cdr3_aa: CASSPKLVSYEQYF

clone_size: NA
v_call: TRBV5-1
j_call: TRBJ2-1
d_call: NA
cdr3_nt: TGCGCCAGCAGCCCAGAGATCTACAATGAGCAGTTCTTC
cdr3_aa: CASSPEIYNEQFF

clone_size: NA
v_call: TRBV4-1
j_call: TRBJ2-1
d_call: TRBD2
cdr3_nt: TGCGCCAGCAGCCAAGATGAAGGTGCGGGGGTCCTCGATGAGCAGTTCTTC
cdr3_aa: CASSQDEGAGVLDEQFF

clone_size: few
v_call: TRBV14
j_call: TRBJ1-2
d_call: NA
cdr3_nt: TGTGCCAGCAGCCAACCCAGGTCGGGTGGCTACACCTTC
cdr3_aa: CASSQPRSGGYTF

clone_size: few
v_call: TRBV11-2
j_call: TRBJ2-7
d_call: TRBD2
cdr3_nt: TGTGCCAGCAGGCTAGCGGGCCGCTCCTACGAGCAGTACTTC
cdr3_aa: CASRLAGRSYEQYF

clone_size: NA
v_call: TRBV6-2/TRBV6-3
j_call: TRBJ2-7
d_call: NA
cdr3_nt: TGTGCCAGCAGTTACGGTCCGGGAGAGATCTACGAGCAGTACTTC
cdr3_aa: CASSYGPGEIYEQYF

clone_size: NA
v_call: TRBV28
j_call: TRBJ2-3
d_call: TRBD2
cdr3_nt: TGTGCCAGCAGTCTCTGGCGGGAGTATCCAGATACGCAGTATTTT
cdr3_aa: CASSLWREYPDTQYF

clone_size: NA
v_call: TRBV28
j_call: TRBJ2-7
d_call: TRBD2
cdr3_nt: TGTGCCAGCAGGAACTCTGGTAGCGGGATCTCCTACGAGCAGTACTTC
cdr3_aa: CASRNSGSGISYEQYF

clone_size: NA
v_call: TRBV7-2
j_call: TRBJ2-5
d_call: TRBD2
cdr3_nt: TGTGCCAGCAGCTTACGCGGGAGGAGCGAGACCCAGTACTTC
cdr3_aa: CASSLRGRSETQYF

clone_size: NA
v_call: TRBV7-9
j_call: TRBJ2-5
d_call: TRBD1
cdr3_nt: TGTGCCAGCAGCTTGGGGACAGGGGAAGAGACCCAGTACTTC
cdr3_aa: CASSLGTGEETQYF

clone_size: few
v_call: TRBV15
j_call: TRBJ1-1
d_call: NA
cdr3_nt: TGTGCCACCAGCAGAGATTGGGTAGCCACTGAAGCTTTCTTT
cdr3_aa: CATSRDWVATEAFF

clone_size: NA
v_call: TRBV7-2
j_call: TRBJ2-3
d_call: TRBD2
cdr3_nt: TGTGCCAGCAGCTTAGGGCTAGCGGGAGGTATCACAGATACGCAGTATTTT
cdr3_aa: CASSLGLAGGITDTQYF

clone_size: many
v_call: TRBV4-1
j_call: TRBJ2-7
d_call: NA
cdr3_nt: TGCGCCAGCAGCCAAGTGGGGAGGAACTACGAGCAGTACTTC
cdr3_aa: CASSQVGRNYEQYF

clone_size: NA
v_call: TRBV15
j_call: TRBJ2-3
d_call: NA
cdr3_nt: TGTGCCACCAGCAGAACCTCTGGGGGAGATACGCAGTATTTT
cdr3_aa: CATSRTSGGDTQYF

clone_size: NA
v_call: TRBV20-1
j_call: TRBJ2-6
d_call: NA
cdr3_nt: TGCAGTGCTGGGACACATCCTGGGGCCAACGTCCTGACTTTC
cdr3_aa: CSAGTHPGANVLTF

clone_size: once
v_call: TRBV7-9
j_call: TRBJ1-6
d_call: TRBD1
cdr3_nt: TGTGCCAGCAGCTTCGTGACAGGGTCCATTCTGAGCTCCTATAATTCACCCCTCCACTTT
cdr3_aa: CASSFVTGSILSSYNSPLHF

clone_size: NA
v_call: TRBV20-1
j_call: TRBJ2-7
d_call: NA
cdr3_nt: TGCAGTGCTCCGACATTACAGACAGGAAGCTACGAGCAGTACTTC
cdr3_aa: CSAPTLQTGSYEQYF

clone_size: once
v_call: TRBV7-2
j_call: TRBJ2-5
d_call: NA
cdr3_nt: TGTGCCAGCAGTCTTCAGAGGGCGAAAGAGACCCAGTACTTC
cdr3_aa: CASSLQRAKETQYF

clone_size: NA
v_call: TRBV20-1
j_call: TRBJ1-2
d_call: TRBD1
cdr3_nt: TGCAGTGCCAAGTCGGGGGACAGGGGGATATATGGCTACACCTTC
cdr3_aa: CSAKSGDRGIYGYTF

clone_size: NA
v_call: TRBV20-1
j_call: TRBJ2-1
d_call: TRBD1
cdr3_nt: TGCAGTGCTAGAGTGGACAGGGCACCTAATGAGCAGTTCTTC
cdr3_aa: CSARVDRAPNEQFF

clone_size: NA
v_call: TRBV19
j_call: TRBJ1-5
d_call: NA
cdr3_nt: TGTGCCGGTCGGCGTGATGGGGGACATAGCAATCAGCCCCAGCATTTT
cdr3_aa: CAGRRDGGHSNQPQHF

clone_size: NA
v_call: TRBV12-3/TRBV12-4
j_call: TRBJ1-5
d_call: TRBD1
cdr3_nt: TGTGCCAGTCGATTCGGGACAGGTAGGAATCAGCCCCAGCATTTT
cdr3_aa: CASRFGTGRNQPQHF

clone_size: NA
v_call: TRBV20-1
j_call: TRBJ2-4
d_call: TRBD2
cdr3_nt: TGCAGTGCCACTAGCGGGACGAGGTCCAAAAACATTCAGTACTTC
cdr3_aa: CSATSGTRSKNIQYF

clone_size: NA
v_call: TRBV3-1
j_call: TRBJ2-1
d_call: TRBD2
cdr3_nt: TGTGCCAGCAGCTCAGACGGGACTAGCGGGGTACATGAGCAGTTCTTC
cdr3_aa: CASSSDGTSGVHEQFF

clone_size: few
v_call: TRBV20-1
j_call: TRBJ2-3
d_call: TRBD2
cdr3_nt: TGCAGTGCCCGCCGGCGCGGGGGAAATAGAGATACGCAGTATTTT
cdr3_aa: CSARRRGGNRDTQYF

clone_size: many
v_call: TRBV12-3/TRBV12-4
j_call: TRBJ2-7
d_call: TRBD2
cdr3_nt: TGTGCCAGCAGTTCTGGACTAGCGGGAGGCATCTCCTACGAGCAGTACTTC
cdr3_aa: CASSSGLAGGISYEQYF

clone_size: NA
v_call: TRBV7-2
j_call: TRBJ1-1
d_call: TRBD1
cdr3_nt: TGTGCCAGCAGCCCGACAGGGGTGGGTACTGAAGCTTTCTTT
cdr3_aa: CASSPTGVGTEAFF